This entry features one TCR beta chain sequence. Trimming shortened V by 7 bases and J by 10 bases, and 27 bases separated the two germline ends. There are 16 residues in the CDR3. Per the germline V gene, CDR1 is LNHDA and CDR2 is SQIVND (reference sequence). The sample is drawn from a study of blood T cell repertoires in COVID-19. Study background: The United States, Italy and Spain provided the acute and convalescent COVID-19 samples.

In the source study's methods: Estimation of nucleated cell counts was performed using reference gene primer amplification. Repertoires were generated with immunoSEQ multiplex PCR, while TCRdb's copy carries only in-frame clones and drops some. The V and J calls and clone size are taken from that table; D and trimming were inferred from the DNA. Of 260,000 or so clones in the sample, around four fifths are singletons; the top ten hold 4.5% to 6.5%. The sample consisted of peripheral blood. The rearrangement uses TRBV19 and TRBJ2-3, with D perhaps matching TRBD1 (5 bases). The TCR was taken from a man at least 80 years old with acute or convalescent COVID-19. The CDR3 reads CASTHPGRAADVPQYF. The CDR3 DNA is TGTGCCAGTACCCACCCGGGCAGGGCCGCTGATGTTCCGCAGTATTTT.